This is a list of T cell receptor beta chains from one sample in a study of control samples from healthy donors and cancer patients. Here immunoSEQ multiplex PCR was the method, and the copy in TCRdb shows in-frame clones only, minus some. In the table there are around 50,000 clones, 89% of which are singletons. The sequenced sample was PBMCs. The source is a man aged 40-49 years with colorectal cancer. CDR3s leave out the opening cysteine and the closing phenylalanine or tryptophan. Clone size is not always given. Where it is, it says once, few, many or a class for expanded clones.

J: TRBJ1-5
size: few
V: TRBV28
CDR3: ASTPMGQHQPQH

J: TRBJ1-2
size: .
V: TRBV19
CDR3: ASSPSSYNYGYT

J: TRBJ1-1
size: .
V: TRBV6-5
CDR3: ASSYGGGTEAF

J: TRBJ2-7
size: .
V: TRBV15
CDR3: ATSVTPGQGKFKVYEQY

J: TRBJ2-7
size: .
V: TRBV27
CDR3: ASSFQGDSYEQY

J: TRBJ1-1
size: .
V: TRBV11-2
CDR3: ASSLDRAVNTEAF

J: TRBJ2-2
size: .
V: TRBV5-1
CDR3: ASSSYPGLAGGAGELF

J: TRBJ2-2
size: .
V: TRBV7-4
CDR3: AIPSSRANTGELF

J: TRBJ2-7
size: .
V: TRBV12-2
CDR3: ASRFPGTGKWYEQY

J: TRBJ2-2
size: .
V: TRBV19
CDR3: ASSPGQGADGELF

J: TRBJ1-1
size: .
V: TRBV11-3
CDR3: ASSPPQGRGTEAF

J: TRBJ2-7
size: .
V: TRBV19
CDR3: ASSGGRAYEQY

J: TRBJ1-6
size: .
V: TRBV6-6
CDR3: ASSYVDSNSPLH

J: TRBJ1-5
size: once
V: TRBV28
CDR3: ASSSRRDRVGQPQH

J: TRBJ2-2
size: .
V: TRBV9
CDR3: ASSAQGARPGELF

J: TRBJ1-6
size: .
V: TRBV11-3
CDR3: ASSVTGGTNSPLH

J: TRBJ2-7
size: once
V: TRBV5-1
CDR3: ASSPPMKGRGEQY

J: TRBJ2-1
size: few
V: TRBV7-9
CDR3: ASSVSGSSYNEQF

J: TRBJ2-3
size: .
V: TRBV5-4
CDR3: ASSLSGRKNTDTQY

J: TRBJ1-1
size: .
V: TRBV19
CDR3: ASSIVSGNTEAF

J: TRBJ2-3
size: .
V: TRBV19
CDR3: ASRIRATSGTSTDTQY

J: TRBJ2-6
size: few
V: TRBV18
CDR3: ASSPSLPGQGRLSGANVLT

J: TRBJ1-3
size: .
V: TRBV30
CDR3: AWAPGNTIY

J: TRBJ1-2
size: once
V: TRBV5-4
CDR3: ASSLGQGFLGYT

J: TRBJ2-3
size: .
V: TRBV27
CDR3: ASSLSRTDTQY

J: TRBJ2-5
size: .
V: TRBV5-5
CDR3: ASSSAGFFGETQY

J: TRBJ2-5
size: .
V: TRBV7-8
CDR3: ASSLNPLLAGEETQY

J: TRBJ1-6
size: .
V: TRBV7-2
CDR3: ASSLDSGLSSPLH

J: TRBJ2-5
size: .
V: TRBV19
CDR3: ASSISTAETQY

J: TRBJ1-6
size: .
V: TRBV5-5
CDR3: ASSLETRNSPLH

J: TRBJ2-5
size: .
V: TRBV27
CDR3: ATKPDRPTLLGTQY

J: TRBJ1-2
size: .
V: TRBV7-9
CDR3: ASSERRTGTGYGYT

J: TRBJ2-7
size: .
V: TRBV7-2
CDR3: ASSYQGTYEQY

J: TRBJ2-5
size: .
V: TRBV27
CDR3: ASSFRGTVETQY

J: TRBJ2-1
size: once
V: TRBV9
CDR3: ASSEGFPGNEQF